The source of this T cell receptor (beta chain) is a study of cytomegalovirus exposure and HLA in healthy donors. Germline assignment: CDR1 MNHEY and CDR2 SVGAGI. This CDR3 is built from 15 residues. The ends were cut back, 6 bases at V and 0 bases at J, with 12 bases in the middle. Remarks on this clone: Its target is unknown.

Amplification used 60 Vbeta primers and 13 Jbeta primers. Assay: immunoSEQ multiplex PCR; the TCRdb copy retains only in-frame clones and omits some. The repertoire holds under 300,000 clones, with just over 70% as singletons. Overall study results and limits: In a later analysis, an Asian-associated ancestry cluster reportedly showed fewer N-insertions than the approximately 660-donor mean. Highly shared sequence variants in one cluster were likely a sequencing artifact.

Sequencing used PBMCs. The V gene is TRBV6-5, the J gene TRBJ1-5, with a tentative D call TRBD1 (5 bases). The origin of this receptor is a female donor in good health and CMV-seronegative. The CDR3 is CASRRQPYSNQPQHF. DNA of the CDR3: TGTGCCAGCAGAAGACAGCCTTATAGCAATCAGCCCCAGCATTTT.